This T cell receptor (beta chain) came from a study of shared clonotypes between healthy human individuals. General study findings and limits: Clonotypes which were not shared had lower generation probabilities than clonotypes that all four donors shared. A generally larger estimated richness was seen in naive subsets than in memory subsets.

Germline V CDR1 and CDR2: SGDLS, YYNGEE. V gave up 0 bases and J gave up 3 bases; unmatched junction bases: 6. This CDR3 is 16 amino acids long. A remark on this clone: Its antigen is still unknown.

Under the authors' procedure: Owing to the provision of junction-only sequences devoid of quality scores by immunoSEQ, filtering differed. The protocol was immunoSEQ multiplex PCR, while the TCRdb copy is restricted to in-frame clones and leaves out a portion. V, J and clone size were drawn from that table, and D and trimming were deduced from the DNA. The repertoire has some 700,000 clones, roughly 88% of them found once; the top ten carry about a third. CD8 memory merged CD45RO+ with CCR7-negative CD45RA+ TemRA cells. The clonotype was recovered from a man in his late teens or twenties in good health. Some clones in this sample may be carry-over from other donors' samples. Sequencing was performed on memory CD8+ T cells from PBMCs. Subset given: CD45RO+ cells pooled with CCR7-negative TemRA cells. The chain couples TRBV9 to TRBJ2-1, with 7 bases lining up with TRBD2. CDR3 nucleotides: TGTGCCAGCAGCGTAGAAGGTAGCGGGCTCTACAATGAGCAGTTCTTC. Translated, it gives CASSVEGSGLYNEQFF.